Each of the 14 T cell receptor beta chains below was sequenced from the same sample in a study of T-cell memory formation after mild COVID-19 (TCRdb year 2021). Preparation of the library involved 5' RACE. Sequencer: Illumina NovaSeq 6000. Using fastp trimming at Q25 and MiXCR clonotype assembly, TCRdb reanalyzed the public sequencing data and kept in-frame beta chains. When rows share a CDR3 protein, they turn into one entry using the most common DNA and genes. The table for this sample lists hundreds of thousands of distinct CDR3 sequences; 15% of them were counted only once. In total, the top ten clones hold around 2.2% of the sample. The sequenced sample was PBMCs or a T cell subset sorted from them (not recorded which). Source of these receptors: an adult woman who had mild COVID-19 (a few samples of this study predate the infection). The sample titles of this study are shuffled in the database, so cell type and time point are left out; the donor was told from shared clones.

This rearrangement joins TRBV2 to TRBJ2-3; D may correspond to TRBD1 or TRBD2 (5 bases each). V lost 8 bases to trimming and J lost 5 bases, with 23 bases between them. Looked up from germline, CDR1 is SNHLY and CDR2 is FYNNEI. This CDR3 is 16 amino acids long. The CDR3 region has the DNA TGTGCCAGCGGCTCCGGGACGCTCCTGAGGAGAGATACGCAGTATTTT. This encodes CASGSGTLLRRDTQYF.

The chain recombines TRBV5-1 with TRBJ2-7; no clear D. Germline V gene data show CDR1 as SGHRS and CDR2 as YFSETQ. V was trimmed by 0 bases and J by 4 bases, leaving 11 bases between them. The CDR3 is 14 amino acids. The DNA for the CDR3 is TGCGCCAGCAGCTTGGCCGGTGCCGATTACGAGCAGTACTTC. This translates into CASSLAGADYEQYF.

This clonotype turned up a few times. The rearrangement joins TRBV29-1 to TRBJ2-1; tentative D call: TRBD2 (6 bases). CDR3 length: 13 amino acids. V was clipped by 0 bases and J by 7 bases, with 10 bases between them. Germline lookup yields CDR1 SQVTM and CDR2 ANQGSEA. CDR3 in DNA: TGCAGCGTTGAAGATCCAGCGGGTAATGAGCAGTTCTTC. It translates to CSVEDPAGNEQFF.

V usage is TRBV2 and J usage is TRBJ2-5; D is possibly TRBD2 (6 bases). The CDR3 totals 15 residues. Trimming shortened V by 9 bases and J by 4 bases, and 21 bases separated the two germline ends. CDR1 is SNHLY and CDR2 is FYNNEI in the germline V gene. CDR3 nucleotide sequence: TGTGCCAGAAAGGGAACCGGGACTGCACGAGAGACCCAGTACTTC. It translates to CARKGTGTARETQYF.

In this sample, this clonotype turned up many times. The CDR3 reads CASSLGGRTDTQYF. CDR3 bases: TGCGCCAGCAGCTTAGGGGGGAGAACAGATACGCAGTATTTT. This chain links TRBV5-1 with TRBJ2-3; D is perhaps TRBD1 or TRBD2 (6 bases each). This CDR3 is 14 amino acids long. Germline V gene lookup returns CDR1 SGHRS and CDR2 YFSETQ. Trimming removed 2 bases from V and 3 bases from J, with 10 bases in between.

The rearrangement uses TRBV7-3 and TRBJ2-6, with D maybe TRBD2 (5 bases). V was cut by 4 bases and J by 0 bases, with 13 bases left in between. The CDR3 is made up of 17 amino acids. CDR1 and CDR2 (germline): SGHTA, FQGTGA. The CDR3, as DNA: TGTGCCAGCAGCTCCCGCGGGTGGGGCTCTGGGGCCAACGTCCTGACTTTC. It yields the protein CASSSRGWGSGANVLTF.

V usage is TRBV5-6 and J usage is TRBJ2-7; 9 nucleotides line up with TRBD2. Trimming removed 7 bases from V and 5 bases from J; junction bases left unmatched: 10. CDR3 size: 14 residues. Germline lookup yields CDR1 SGHDT and CDR2 YYEEEE. This chain's CDR3 is CASGRTSAPHEQYF. The CDR3 DNA follows: TGTGCCAGCGGCCGGACTAGCGCCCCCCACGAGCAGTACTTC.

The chain is built from TRBV5-6 and TRBJ1-6, with 7 bases aligning to TRBD1. CDR3 length equals 13 residues. Germline V lookup: CDR1 SGHDT, CDR2 YYEEEE. Losses at the gene ends were 5 bases for V and 13 bases for J; bases not matched to a gene: 9. The DNA of the CDR3 is TGTGCCAGCAGTCGGACAGGCCAGTCCCCCCTCCACTTT. It encodes CASSRTGQSPLHF.

The chain couples TRBV5-1 to TRBJ2-7; 8 bases line up with TRBD2. From germline, CDR1 is SGHRS and CDR2 YFSETQ. V gave up 0 bases and J gave up 2 bases; unmatched junction bases: 10. The CDR3 loop spans 17 amino acids. The DNA for the CDR3 is TGCGCCAGCAGCTTGGCCGGAGGAGCGGGGGTCCCCTACGAGCAGTACTTC. This translates into CASSLAGGAGVPYEQYF.

This clonotype was observed a few times. The chain uses TRBV20-1 and TRBJ2-5; D possibly uses TRBD1 or TRBD2 (6 bases each). V lost 3 bases and J 7 bases, leaving 15 bases between the germline ends. The length of the CDR3 is 13 residues. Germline V gives CDR1 DFQATT, CDR2 SNEGSKA (reference sequence). Written as DNA, the CDR3 is TGCAGTGCTAGGATAGGGGGGCGGGGGACCCAGTACTTC. Translation: CSARIGGRGTQYF.

The rearrangement uses TRBV6-2 or TRBV6-3 and TRBJ1-2, with TRBD1 matching 8 bases. V gave up 2 bases and J gave up 8 bases; unmatched junction bases: 7. The CDR3 loop spans 14 amino acids. Germline CDR1 reads MNHEY; CDR2 reads SVGEGT. CDR3 in amino acids: CASSYAGQAPGYTF. CDR3 in DNA: TGTGCCAGCAGTTACGCGGGACAGGCCCCGGGCTACACCTTC.

The V and J genes are TRBV27 and TRBJ1-2, with D possibly being TRBD1 (5 bases). The CDR3 sequence is 16 residues long. From germline, CDR1 is MNHEY and CDR2 SMNVEV (reference sequence). Trimming took off 5 bases at V and 7 bases at J, with 23 bases between the two ends. Written as DNA, the CDR3 is TGTGCCAGCAGTCCCTTAGGGACCCAGAGGGCGAGTGGCTACACCTTC. It is translated as CASSPLGTQRASGYTF.

The chain links TRBV28 to TRBJ2-7; the D is unclear. Looked up from germline, CDR1 is MDHEN and CDR2 is SYDVKM. V was clipped by 6 bases and J by 6 bases, with 15 bases between them. This CDR3 has 13 residues. Here the CDR3 DNA reads TGTGCCAGCAGAGACTCGTTACTGGCCGAGCAGTACTTC. It translates to CASRDSLLAEQYF.

This clonotype has more than one count but fewer than ten. The rearrangement uses TRBV6-2 or TRBV6-3 and TRBJ2-7; weak D call: TRBD1 (6 bases). The CDR3 contains 11 residues. Germline V gene lookup returns CDR1 MNHEY and CDR2 SVGEGT. V was pared by 6 bases and J by 6 bases, with 9 bases between. CDR3: CASRQGFEQYF. The CDR3 DNA is TGTGCCAGCAGACAGGGATTCGAGCAGTACTTC.